Presented here are 5 T cell receptor beta chains from one specimen sequenced in a study of shared clonotypes between healthy human individuals. Here immunoSEQ multiplex PCR was the method, and the copy in TCRdb shows in-frame clones only, minus some. The data contain roughly 530,000 clones, roughly 95% of them seen just once; the ten biggest clones take up roughly 0.06%. Sample: naive CD4+ T cells sorted from blood. Indicated subset: CD45RA+ positively selected. The receptors were sampled from a woman aged 30 to 39 in good health.

The genes are TRBV30 and TRBJ2-7; the D is unclear. The CDR3 contains 16 residues. Germline CDR1 and CDR2: GTSNPN and SVGIG (reference sequence). The ends were cut back, 2 bases at V and 4 bases at J, with 21 bases in the middle. The CDR3 bases are TGTGCCTGGAGTCCTCCCCTCCGAGAACGCCCATACGAGCAGTACTTC. Translating it yields CAWSPPLRERPYEQYF.

The chain has TRBV7-9 and TRBJ1-4; 8 bases match TRBD1. CDR3 length equals 16 residues. From germline, CDR1 is SEHNR and CDR2 FQNEAQ (reference sequence). Trimming cost V 0 bases and J 4 bases; bases outside gene matches: 4. CDR3 in amino acids: CASSLAGTGRNEKLFF. The CDR3 DNA is TGTGCCAGCAGCTTAGCTGGGACAGGACGTAATGAAAAACTGTTTTTT.

The chain couples TRBV4-1 to TRBJ2-3; 15 bases align to TRBD2. The CDR3 is 21 amino acids. Losses at the gene ends were 0 bases for V and 0 bases for J; bases not matched to a gene: 10. Germline loops: CDR1 MGHRA, CDR2 YSYEKL. CDR3 sequence: CASSQDPTGTSGRTSTDTQYF. The CDR3 DNA reads TGCGCCAGCAGCCAAGACCCCACCGGGACTAGCGGGAGGACTAGCACAGATACGCAGTATTTT.

The chain employs TRBV5-1 and TRBJ2-3; either TRBD1 or TRBD2 may supply D (5 bases each). The V gene lost 4 bases and the J gene lost 4 bases, with 19 bases spanning the gap. Germline V gene sequence: CDR1 SGHRS, CDR2 YFSETQ. CDR3 length equals 16 residues. The CDR3 region is CASSITGPRDPDTQYF. CDR3 nucleotide sequence: TGCGCCAGCAGCATCACCGGACCCAGGGACCCAGATACGCAGTATTTT.

The chain employs TRBV10-1 and TRBJ2-3; TRBD1 agrees at 8 bases. Germline V gene data show CDR1 as WNHNN and CDR2 as SYGVQD (reference sequence). CDR3 size: 15 residues. J was trimmed by 3 bases and V by 3 bases; bases with no gene match: 5. This CDR3 reads CASSDRQGSTDTQYF. The CDR3, as DNA: TGCGCCAGCAGTGATAGACAGGGGTCGACAGATACGCAGTATTTT.